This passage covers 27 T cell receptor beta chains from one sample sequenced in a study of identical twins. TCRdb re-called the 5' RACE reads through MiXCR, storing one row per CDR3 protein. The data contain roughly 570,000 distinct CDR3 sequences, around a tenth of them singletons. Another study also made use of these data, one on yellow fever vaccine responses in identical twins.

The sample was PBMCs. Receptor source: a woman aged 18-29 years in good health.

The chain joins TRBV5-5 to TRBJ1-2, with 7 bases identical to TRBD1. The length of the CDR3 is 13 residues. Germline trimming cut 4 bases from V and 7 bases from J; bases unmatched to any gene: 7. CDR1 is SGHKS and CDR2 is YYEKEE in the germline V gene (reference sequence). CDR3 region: CASSIKGAGGYTF. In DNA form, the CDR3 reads TGTGCCAGCAGCATAAAGGGGGCAGGTGGCTACACCTTC.

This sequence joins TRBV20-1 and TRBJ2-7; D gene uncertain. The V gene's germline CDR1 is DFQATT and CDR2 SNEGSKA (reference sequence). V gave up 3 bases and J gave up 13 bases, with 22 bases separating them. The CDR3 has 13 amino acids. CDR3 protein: CSASGQPDTGPYF. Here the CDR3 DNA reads TGCAGTGCTAGCGGCCAACCCGACACGGGCCCTTACTTC.

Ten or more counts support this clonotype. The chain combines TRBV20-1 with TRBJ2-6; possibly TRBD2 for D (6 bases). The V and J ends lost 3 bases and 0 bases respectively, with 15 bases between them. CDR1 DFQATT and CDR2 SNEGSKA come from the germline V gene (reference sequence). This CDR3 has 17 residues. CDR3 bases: TGCAGTGCTAGCAAGGGGCGGGATCCCTCTGGGGCCAACGTCCTGACTTTC. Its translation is CSASKGRDPSGANVLTF.

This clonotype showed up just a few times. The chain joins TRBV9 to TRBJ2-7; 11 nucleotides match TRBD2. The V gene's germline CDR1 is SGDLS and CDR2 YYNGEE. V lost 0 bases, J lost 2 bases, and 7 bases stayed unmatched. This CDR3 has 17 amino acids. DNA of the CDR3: TGTGCCAGCAGCGTAGACCCCGGGACTAGCGGAACCTACGAGCAGTACTTC. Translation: CASSVDPGTSGTYEQYF.

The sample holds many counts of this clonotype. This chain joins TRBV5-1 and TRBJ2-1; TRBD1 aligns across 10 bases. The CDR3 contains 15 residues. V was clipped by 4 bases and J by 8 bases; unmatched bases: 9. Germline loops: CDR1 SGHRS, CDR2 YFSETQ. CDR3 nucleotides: TGCGCCAGCAGCCCCCGGGACAGGGGAAAAGATGAGCAGTTCTTC. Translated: CASSPRDRGKDEQFF. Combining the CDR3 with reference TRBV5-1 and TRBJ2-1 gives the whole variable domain KAGVTQTPRYLIKTRGQQVTLSCSPISGHRSVSWYQQTPGQGLQFLFEYFSETQRNKGNFPGRFSGRQFSNSRSEMNVSTLELGDSALYLCASSPRDRGKDEQFFGPGTRLTVL.

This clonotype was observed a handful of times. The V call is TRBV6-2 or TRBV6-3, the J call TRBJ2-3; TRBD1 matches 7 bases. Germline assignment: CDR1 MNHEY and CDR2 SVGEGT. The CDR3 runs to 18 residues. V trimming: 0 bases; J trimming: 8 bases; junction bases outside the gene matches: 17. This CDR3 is CASSYSPGVTGSGPTQYF. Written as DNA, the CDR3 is TGTGCCAGCAGTTACTCGCCGGGCGTGACAGGGTCAGGGCCTACGCAGTATTTT.

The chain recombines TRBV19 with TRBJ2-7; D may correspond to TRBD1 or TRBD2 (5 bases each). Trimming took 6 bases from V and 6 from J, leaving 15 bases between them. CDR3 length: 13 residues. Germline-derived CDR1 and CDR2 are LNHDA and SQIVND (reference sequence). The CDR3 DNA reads TGTGCCAGTAGCGAGGGGCGCTATCTCGAGCAGTACTTC. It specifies CASSEGRYLEQYF.

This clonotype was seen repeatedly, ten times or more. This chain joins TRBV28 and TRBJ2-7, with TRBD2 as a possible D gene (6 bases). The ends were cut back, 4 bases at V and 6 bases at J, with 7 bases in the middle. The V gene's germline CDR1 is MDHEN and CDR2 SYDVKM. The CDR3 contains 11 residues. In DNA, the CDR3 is TGTGCCAGCAGTTCAGCGGGCGAGCAGTACTTC. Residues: CASSSAGEQYF.

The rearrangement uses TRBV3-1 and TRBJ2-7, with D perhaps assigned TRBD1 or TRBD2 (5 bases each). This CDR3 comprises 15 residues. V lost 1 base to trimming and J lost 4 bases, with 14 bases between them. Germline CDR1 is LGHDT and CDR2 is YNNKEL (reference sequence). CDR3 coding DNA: TGTGCCAGCAGCCAAGTCTCCGGGACCGGGTACGAGCAGTACTTC. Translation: CASSQVSGTGYEQYF.

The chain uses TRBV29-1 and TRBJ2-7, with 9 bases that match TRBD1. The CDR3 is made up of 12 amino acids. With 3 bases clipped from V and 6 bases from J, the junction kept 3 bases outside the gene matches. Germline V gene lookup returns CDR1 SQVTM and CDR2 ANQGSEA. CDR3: CSVDTGGAEQYF. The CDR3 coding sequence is TGCAGCGTTGACACAGGGGGCGCCGAGCAGTACTTC.

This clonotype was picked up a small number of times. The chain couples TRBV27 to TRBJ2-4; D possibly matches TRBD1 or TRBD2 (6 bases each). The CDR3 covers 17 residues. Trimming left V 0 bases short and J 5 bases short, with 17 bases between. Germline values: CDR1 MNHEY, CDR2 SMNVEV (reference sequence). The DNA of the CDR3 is TGTGCCAGCAGTTTATCGTCCTGGGGGGCAGAGGAAAACATTCAGTACTTC. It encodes CASSLSSWGAEENIQYF.

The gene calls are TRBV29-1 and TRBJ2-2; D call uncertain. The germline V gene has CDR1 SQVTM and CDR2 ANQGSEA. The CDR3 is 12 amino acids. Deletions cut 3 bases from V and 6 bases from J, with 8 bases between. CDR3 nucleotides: TGCAGCGTTGAGAAAGGGTCCGGGGAGCTGTTTTTT. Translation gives CSVEKGSGELFF.

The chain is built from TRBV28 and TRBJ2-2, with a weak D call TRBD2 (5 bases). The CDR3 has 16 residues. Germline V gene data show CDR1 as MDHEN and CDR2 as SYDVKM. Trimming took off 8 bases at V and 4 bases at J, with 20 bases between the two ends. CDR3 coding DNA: TGTGCCAGCTCATTTATCAACGTGAGGGCCACCGGGGAGCTGTTTTTT. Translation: CASSFINVRATGELFF.

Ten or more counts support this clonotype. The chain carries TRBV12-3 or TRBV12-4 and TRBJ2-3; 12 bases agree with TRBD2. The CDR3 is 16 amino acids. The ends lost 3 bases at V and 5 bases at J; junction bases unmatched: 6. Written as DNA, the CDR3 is TGTGCCAGCAGTTTCCTAGCGGGAGGGCCGATAGATACGCAGTATTTT. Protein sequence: CASSFLAGGPIDTQYF.

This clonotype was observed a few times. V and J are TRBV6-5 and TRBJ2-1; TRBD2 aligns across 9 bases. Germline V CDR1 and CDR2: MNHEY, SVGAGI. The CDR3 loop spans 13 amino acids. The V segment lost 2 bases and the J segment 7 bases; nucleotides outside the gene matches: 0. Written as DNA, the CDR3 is TGTGCCAGCAGTTACGGACTAGCGAATGAGCAGTTCTTC. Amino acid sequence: CASSYGLANEQFF.

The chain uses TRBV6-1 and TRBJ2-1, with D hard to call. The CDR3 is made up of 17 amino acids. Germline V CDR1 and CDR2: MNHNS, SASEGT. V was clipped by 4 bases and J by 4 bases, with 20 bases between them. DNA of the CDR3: TGTGCCAGCAGTGGACTCGGAAAGGTTCTCAGGTACAATGAGCAGTTCTTC. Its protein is CASSGLGKVLRYNEQFF.

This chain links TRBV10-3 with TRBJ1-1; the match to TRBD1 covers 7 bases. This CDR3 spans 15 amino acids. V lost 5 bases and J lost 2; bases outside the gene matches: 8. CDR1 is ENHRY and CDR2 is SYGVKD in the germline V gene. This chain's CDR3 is CAISTGAAGNTEAFF. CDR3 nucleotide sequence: TGTGCCATCAGTACAGGGGCGGCGGGCAACACTGAAGCTTTCTTT.

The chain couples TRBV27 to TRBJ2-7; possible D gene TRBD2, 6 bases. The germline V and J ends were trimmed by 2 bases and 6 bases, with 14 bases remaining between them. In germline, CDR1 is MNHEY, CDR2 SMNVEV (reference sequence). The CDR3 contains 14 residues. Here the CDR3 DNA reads TGTGCCAGCAGTTTAGTCGGCGGGATACGCGAGCAGTACTTC. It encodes CASSLVGGIREQYF.

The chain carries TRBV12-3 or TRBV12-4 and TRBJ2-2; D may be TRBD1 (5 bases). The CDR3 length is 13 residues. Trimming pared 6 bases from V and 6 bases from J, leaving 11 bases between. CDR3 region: CASSPLGPGELFF. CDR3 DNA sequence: TGTGCCAGCAGCCCATTGGGGCCCGGGGAGCTGTTTTTT.

This chain's CDR3 is CASSSRRKNTGELFF. The CDR3 nucleotides read TGTGCCAGCAGTTCCAGGCGGAAGAACACCGGGGAGCTGTTTTTT. V gene TRBV12-3 or TRBV12-4 combines with J gene TRBJ2-2; no firm D call. The V gene lost 4 bases and the J gene lost 1 base, with 10 bases spanning the gap. CDR3 length: 15 amino acids.

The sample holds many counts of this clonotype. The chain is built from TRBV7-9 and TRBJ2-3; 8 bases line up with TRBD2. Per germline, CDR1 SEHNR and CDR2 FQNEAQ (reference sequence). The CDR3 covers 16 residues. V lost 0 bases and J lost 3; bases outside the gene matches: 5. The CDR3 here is CASSLAPREVTDTQYF. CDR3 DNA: TGTGCCAGCAGCTTAGCTCCGCGGGAGGTTACAGATACGCAGTATTTT.

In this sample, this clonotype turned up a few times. As DNA, the CDR3 is TGCGCCAGCAGTGAGTATGAGGTAACCTACGAGCAGTACTTC. Its protein product is CASSEYEVTYEQYF. The chain joins TRBV10-2 to TRBJ2-7; D ambiguous. Germline CDR1 is WSHSY and CDR2 is SAAADI. The CDR3 is made up of 14 amino acids. The V end lost 1 base, the J end lost 2 bases, and 9 bases lay between the germline ends.

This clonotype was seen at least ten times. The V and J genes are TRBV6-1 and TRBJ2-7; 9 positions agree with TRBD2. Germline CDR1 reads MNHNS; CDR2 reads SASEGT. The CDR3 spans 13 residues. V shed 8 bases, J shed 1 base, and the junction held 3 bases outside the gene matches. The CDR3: CASGLASSYEQYF. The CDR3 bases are TGTGCCAGCGGACTAGCGAGTTCCTACGAGCAGTACTTC.

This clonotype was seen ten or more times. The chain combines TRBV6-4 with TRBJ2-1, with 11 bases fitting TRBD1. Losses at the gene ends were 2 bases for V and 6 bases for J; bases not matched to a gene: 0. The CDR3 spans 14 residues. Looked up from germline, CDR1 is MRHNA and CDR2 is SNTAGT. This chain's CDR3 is CASSDGTGGNEQFF. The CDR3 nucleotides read TGTGCCAGCAGTGACGGGACAGGGGGCAATGAGCAGTTCTTC.

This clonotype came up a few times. In nucleotides, the CDR3 is TGTGCCAGCAGCTTAAATCAGGGCGGGGTCACCGGGGAGCTGTTTTTT. As protein: CASSLNQGGVTGELFF. V gene TRBV7-3 combines with J gene TRBJ2-2; possible D gene TRBD2, 6 bases. The CDR3 runs to 16 residues. CDR1 and CDR2 (germline): SGHTA, FQGTGA. V gave up 1 base and J gave up 4 bases, with 13 bases separating them.

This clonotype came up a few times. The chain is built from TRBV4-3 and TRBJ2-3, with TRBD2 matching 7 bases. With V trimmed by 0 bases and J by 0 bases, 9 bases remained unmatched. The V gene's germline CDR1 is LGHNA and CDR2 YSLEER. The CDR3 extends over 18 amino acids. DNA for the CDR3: TGCGCCAGCAGCCAAGAGTTTAATCTAGCGGCTAGCACAGATACGCAGTATTTT. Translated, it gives CASSQEFNLAASTDTQYF.

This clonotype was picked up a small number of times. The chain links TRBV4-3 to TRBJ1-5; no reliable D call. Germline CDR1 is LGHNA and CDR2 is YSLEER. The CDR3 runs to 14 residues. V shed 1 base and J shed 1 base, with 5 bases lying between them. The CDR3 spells CASSQVQSNQPQHF. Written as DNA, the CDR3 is TGCGCCAGCAGCCAAGTGCAGAGCAATCAGCCCCAGCATTTT.